The entry below describes one T cell receptor (beta chain). These data originate in a study of blood T cell repertoires in COVID-19. In the study overall: From the United States, Italy and Spain came samples of acute and convalescent COVID-19. PBMCs, B-cell-depleted T cells, or T cells provided the cDNA or gDNA that made up the material.

Per the original methods: Using reference gene primer amplification, nucleated cell counts were estimated. The data were produced by immunoSEQ multiplex PCR, yet TCRdb's version contains in-frame clones alone and is incomplete. From that table come the V and J calls and clone size; the DNA was used to work out D and trimming. The sample carries tens of thousands of clones, about 85% recorded once. V dropped 6 bases and J dropped 2; count of bases not matched to a gene: 8. In germline, CDR1 is SNHLY, CDR2 FYNNEI. The CDR3 covers 15 residues. The genes are TRBV2 and TRBJ2-3; 7 nucleotides align to TRBD2. This receptor was taken from a woman in her sixties with active COVID-19. Sequenced sample: peripheral blood. Here the CDR3 reads CASSGGGAFTDTQYF. The CDR3 nucleotides read TGTGCCAGCAGCGGGGGAGGGGCCTTCACAGATACGCAGTATTTT. Supplemented by reference TRBV2 and TRBJ2-3, the full variable domain reads EPEVTQTPSHQVTQMGQEVILRCVPISNHLYFYWYRQILGQKVEFLVSFYNNEISEKSEIFDDQFSVERPDGSNFTLKIRSTKLEDSAMYFCASSGGGAFTDTQYFGPGTRLTVL.